This T cell receptor (beta chain) appears in the sequencing data of a study of blood T cell repertoires in COVID-19. The CDR3 runs 14 residues. Looked up from germline, CDR1 is MNHNY and CDR2 is SVGAGI (reference sequence). The trim removed 5 bases at V and 4 bases at J, leaving 6 bases unmatched. Measured with immunoSEQ multiplex PCR; TCRdb has only the in-frame clones, and not every one. The table includes 86,000 or so clones, roughly 96% detected once. This TCR derives from a human donor with active COVID-19. The donor label of this sample is uncertain. Source material: peripheral blood. The rearrangement links TRBV6-6 to TRBJ2-3, with 7 bases that match TRBD1. This chain's CDR3 is CASSRTGPPDTQYF. Written as DNA, the CDR3 is TGTGCCAGCAGTCGGACAGGCCCCCCAGATACGCAGTATTTT.